This TCR beta chain was identified in a study of blood T cell repertoires in COVID-19. Germline CDR1 is LNHDA and CDR2 is SQIVND (reference sequence). CDR3 length equals 15 residues. Losses at the gene ends were 6 bases for V and 2 bases for J; bases not matched to a gene: 7. Enrolment of Seattle patients took place during active infection, and they were followed longitudinally. Method: immunoSEQ multiplex PCR; TCRdb's copy keeps in-frame clones and lacks some. The table has approximately 180,000 clones, roughly 76% seen once. The sequence derives from an elderly woman with COVID-19, enrolled during active disease. Sequenced: peripheral blood. V usage is TRBV19 and J usage is TRBJ1-5; 7 bases line up with TRBD1. In DNA, the CDR3 is TGTGCCAGTAGCCCCTCCGGACAGGGCAATCAGCCCCAGCATTTT. It specifies CASSPSGQGNQPQHF.